Reported below is one T cell receptor beta chain. The data are from a study of blood T cell repertoires in COVID-19. Study information: The United States, Italy and Spain provided the acute and convalescent COVID-19 samples.

Trimming removed 0 bases from V and 0 bases from J, with 15 bases in between. This CDR3 is 17 amino acids long. Germline V lookup: CDR1 SGHDT, CDR2 YYEEEE. The repertoire was sequenced with immunoSEQ multiplex PCR; TCRdb's copy has only in-frame clones and lacks some. Of approximately 100,000 clones in the sample, over 75% are singletons; the top ten hold around 6.5%. This receptor was taken from an older woman with acute or convalescent COVID-19. Sequencing input: peripheral blood. The chain links TRBV5-6 to TRBJ1-1, with D tentatively TRBD1 (6 bases). The CDR3 DNA follows: TGTGCCAGCAGCTTGGTGGGGGTCACAGGGATGAACACTGAAGCTTTCTTT. Its protein product is CASSLVGVTGMNTEAFF.